This T cell receptor beta chain comes out of a study of beta chain features in type 1 diabetes. On this clone itself: Its antigen is still unknown.

Naive, central memory, regulatory and stem cell-like memory cells within the CD4+ compartment were sorted using CD45RO/CCR7/CD25/CD127/CD95/CD27. Reverse transcribing all isolated RNA meant expressed TCRB transcripts were sequenced. The repertoire was sequenced with immunoSEQ multiplex PCR; TCRdb's copy has only in-frame clones and lacks some. Among 200,000 to 250,000 clones listed, 27% were seen once. Findings and limits, study-wide: PCR might preferentially amplify shorter templates, equally in patients and controls. Within the patient group, naive, central memory and Treg TCRB repertoires appeared more similar to each other than within healthy donors.

The sequence derives from a man aged 25 to 40 in good health. Sequences were obtained from central memory CD4+ T cells from blood.

CDR3 residues: CASSPRDRGPQYF. CDR3 coding DNA: TGTGCCAGCAGTCCGCGGGACAGGGGGCCGCAGTACTTC. The chain employs TRBV6-5 and TRBJ2-7; 12 bases fit TRBD1. Germline V gene sequence: CDR1 MNHEY, CDR2 SVGAGI. The CDR3 loop spans 13 amino acids. With 5 bases clipped from V and 9 bases from J, the junction kept 5 bases outside the gene matches.